Listed below are T cell receptor beta chains from one sample, sequenced in a study of CD4+ T cells in melanoma. Profiled with immunoSEQ multiplex PCR; TCRdb holds only in-frame clones, not every one. The table records 110,000 to 150,000 clones, around 90% of them present only once. The receptors shown here come from a human donor with melanoma. The conserved cysteine and the conserved F or W are not part of the CDR3 here. The D gene is left open where the match is weak. A clone size is listed for some rows: how often the clone was seen (once, few, many), or a class if it is expanded.

abundance: .; j_gene: TRBJ2-6; d_gene: TRBD1; v_gene: TRBV5-1; CDR3aa: ASSLGQGSGANVLT
abundance: .; j_gene: TRBJ1-5; d_gene: .; v_gene: TRBV2; CDR3aa: ASTRLAPGDSNQPQH
abundance: .; j_gene: TRBJ2-7; d_gene: TRBD1; v_gene: TRBV6-6; CDR3aa: ASSPGGMTYEQY
abundance: .; j_gene: TRBJ1-3; d_gene: .; v_gene: TRBV10-3; CDR3aa: AIGIQDSGNTIY
abundance: few; j_gene: TRBJ1-2; d_gene: .; v_gene: TRBV7-9; CDR3aa: ASSFPPARGYGYT
abundance: .; j_gene: TRBJ1-3; d_gene: .; v_gene: TRBV29-1; CDR3aa: SVEVYAGKIGNTIY
abundance: .; j_gene: TRBJ2-7; d_gene: TRBD1; v_gene: TRBV6-1; CDR3aa: ASSWGQGLEQY
abundance: .; j_gene: TRBJ2-2; d_gene: TRBD1; v_gene: TRBV19; CDR3aa: ASSRDRGGTGELF
abundance: .; j_gene: TRBJ1-6; d_gene: .; v_gene: TRBV6-5; CDR3aa: ASSPYWNSPLH
abundance: .; j_gene: TRBJ2-2; d_gene: .; v_gene: TRBV29-1; CDR3aa: SVLGGMNTGELF
abundance: .; j_gene: TRBJ2-3; d_gene: TRBD2; v_gene: TRBV30; CDR3aa: AWSVFLAGGVDTQY
abundance: once; j_gene: TRBJ2-2; d_gene: .; v_gene: TRBV21-1; CDR3aa: ASSKAEGKNTGELF
abundance: .; j_gene: TRBJ1-5; d_gene: .; v_gene: TRBV18; CDR3aa: ASSAGGVSQPQH
abundance: once; j_gene: TRBJ1-6; d_gene: .; v_gene: TRBV5-1; CDR3aa: ASSTNNSPLH
abundance: .; j_gene: TRBJ2-7; d_gene: .; v_gene: TRBV4-2; CDR3aa: ASSQDPAAYEQY
abundance: .; j_gene: TRBJ1-5; d_gene: .; v_gene: TRBV6-1; CDR3aa: ASSEALTWNQPQH
abundance: .; j_gene: TRBJ1-5; d_gene: .; v_gene: TRBV18; CDR3aa: ASSQANPFSLTPDGQPQH
abundance: .; j_gene: TRBJ2-2; d_gene: TRBD1; v_gene: TRBV5-6; CDR3aa: ASSRIQGADGELF
abundance: .; j_gene: TRBJ2-3; d_gene: TRBD2; v_gene: TRBV7-9; CDR3aa: ASSLEAGGTDTQY
abundance: .; j_gene: TRBJ1-5; d_gene: .; v_gene: TRBV5-6; CDR3aa: ASSLYGRQAEPQH
abundance: .; j_gene: TRBJ2-2; d_gene: TRBD1; v_gene: TRBV13; CDR3aa: ASSPRGTGDTGELF
abundance: few; j_gene: TRBJ1-6; d_gene: TRBD1; v_gene: TRBV5-1; CDR3aa: ASSRGGTGELAPLH
abundance: .; j_gene: TRBJ2-7; d_gene: .; v_gene: TRBV29-1; CDR3aa: SVKQGITYEQY
abundance: .; j_gene: TRBJ1-4; d_gene: TRBD1; v_gene: TRBV5-1; CDR3aa: ASSGGTAMNEKLF
abundance: .; j_gene: TRBJ2-6; d_gene: .; v_gene: TRBV25-1; CDR3aa: ASSDGGRGANVLT
abundance: .; j_gene: TRBJ2-5; d_gene: TRBD2; v_gene: TRBV2; CDR3aa: ASSEVRLAGTQETQY
abundance: .; j_gene: TRBJ2-2; d_gene: .; v_gene: TRBV10-2; CDR3aa: ASSVTGLMTGELF
abundance: .; j_gene: TRBJ1-6; d_gene: .; v_gene: TRBV19; CDR3aa: ASTWGLTNSPLH
abundance: .; j_gene: TRBJ2-5; d_gene: TRBD2; v_gene: TRBV10-2; CDR3aa: ASRGTSGGRETQY
abundance: few; j_gene: TRBJ2-1; d_gene: .; v_gene: TRBV5-8; CDR3aa: ATSGERSYNEQF
abundance: .; j_gene: TRBJ2-2; d_gene: .; v_gene: TRBV5-1; CDR3aa: ASSLVGLNTGELF
abundance: few; j_gene: TRBJ1-2; d_gene: .; v_gene: TRBV30; CDR3aa: ACPGGIAGYT
abundance: .; j_gene: TRBJ1-6; d_gene: .; v_gene: TRBV7-3; CDR3aa: ASSLLTNSPLH
abundance: .; j_gene: TRBJ2-5; d_gene: .; v_gene: TRBV1; CDR3aa: TSSQEVGRGQGGETQY
abundance: .; j_gene: TRBJ2-1; d_gene: .; v_gene: TRBV30; CDR3aa: AWSDPYNEQF
abundance: .; j_gene: TRBJ1-2; d_gene: .; v_gene: TRBV5-1; CDR3aa: ATQRGSGDGGYT
abundance: .; j_gene: TRBJ2-5; d_gene: .; v_gene: TRBV11-2; CDR3aa: ASSLRASDKEETQY
abundance: .; j_gene: TRBJ2-3; d_gene: .; v_gene: TRBV5-1; CDR3aa: ASMGPATDTQY
abundance: .; j_gene: TRBJ2-3; d_gene: .; v_gene: TRBV7-9; CDR3aa: ASSFTEMRTDTQY
abundance: .; j_gene: TRBJ1-5; d_gene: .; v_gene: TRBV9; CDR3aa: ASSVAGGGQPQH
abundance: .; j_gene: TRBJ1-2; d_gene: .; v_gene: TRBV2; CDR3aa: ASSQQGYYGYT
abundance: .; j_gene: TRBJ2-5; d_gene: .; v_gene: TRBV7-7; CDR3aa: ASSLTGNTRETQY
abundance: .; j_gene: TRBJ1-2; d_gene: .; v_gene: TRBV10-2; CDR3aa: ASSESINREGGYT
abundance: .; j_gene: TRBJ2-7; d_gene: .; v_gene: TRBV4-1; CDR3aa: ASSLRQVSYEQY
abundance: .; j_gene: TRBJ2-1; d_gene: .; v_gene: TRBV11-2; CDR3aa: ASSPGTRPF
abundance: .; j_gene: TRBJ2-5; d_gene: .; v_gene: TRBV4-1; CDR3aa: ASSQDQETQY
abundance: .; j_gene: TRBJ1-2; d_gene: TRBD1; v_gene: TRBV10-1; CDR3aa: ASRAWTGPFYGYT
abundance: .; j_gene: TRBJ2-5; d_gene: TRBD2; v_gene: TRBV2; CDR3aa: ASTRLAGTKQETQY
abundance: .; j_gene: TRBJ1-3; d_gene: .; v_gene: TRBV19; CDR3aa: ASSSTGGNTIY
abundance: .; j_gene: TRBJ1-2; d_gene: .; v_gene: TRBV5-5; CDR3aa: ASRGGNGYT
abundance: .; j_gene: TRBJ1-5; d_gene: .; v_gene: TRBV19; CDR3aa: ASSIGAGTRQPQH
abundance: .; j_gene: TRBJ1-2; d_gene: .; v_gene: TRBV10-3; CDR3aa: AISEPGQLT
abundance: .; j_gene: TRBJ1-2; d_gene: .; v_gene: TRBV18; CDR3aa: ASRAGTLYGYT
abundance: .; j_gene: TRBJ2-7; d_gene: .; v_gene: TRBV7-2; CDR3aa: ASSLTEYHEQY
abundance: .; j_gene: TRBJ2-3; d_gene: TRBD2; v_gene: TRBV7-3; CDR3aa: ASGGDTDTQY
abundance: .; j_gene: TRBJ1-4; d_gene: .; v_gene: TRBV4-1; CDR3aa: ASSQGKAPTGHEKLF